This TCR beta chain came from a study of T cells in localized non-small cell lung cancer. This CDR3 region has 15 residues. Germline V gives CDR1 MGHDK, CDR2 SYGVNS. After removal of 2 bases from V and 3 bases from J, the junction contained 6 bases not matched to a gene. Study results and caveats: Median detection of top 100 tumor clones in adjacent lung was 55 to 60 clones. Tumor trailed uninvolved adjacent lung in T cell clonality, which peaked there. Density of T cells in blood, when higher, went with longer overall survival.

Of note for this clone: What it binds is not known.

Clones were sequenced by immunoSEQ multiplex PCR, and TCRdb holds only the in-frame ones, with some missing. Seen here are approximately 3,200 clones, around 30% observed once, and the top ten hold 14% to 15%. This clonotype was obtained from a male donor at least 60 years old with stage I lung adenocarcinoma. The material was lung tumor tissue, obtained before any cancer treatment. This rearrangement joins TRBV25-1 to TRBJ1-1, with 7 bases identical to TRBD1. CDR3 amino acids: CASSETHRGYTEAFF. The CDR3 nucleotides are TGTGCCAGCAGTGAAACCCACAGGGGATACACTGAAGCTTTCTTT.